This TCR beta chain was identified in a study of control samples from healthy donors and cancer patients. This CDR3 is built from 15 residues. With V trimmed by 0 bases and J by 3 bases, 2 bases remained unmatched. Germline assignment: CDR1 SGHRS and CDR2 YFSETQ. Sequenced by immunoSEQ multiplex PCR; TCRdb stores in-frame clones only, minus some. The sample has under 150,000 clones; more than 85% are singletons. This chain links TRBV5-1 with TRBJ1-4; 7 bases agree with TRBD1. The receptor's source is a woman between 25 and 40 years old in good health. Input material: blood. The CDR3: CASSLVTGPNEKLFF. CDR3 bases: TGCGCCAGCAGCTTGGTGACAGGGCCTAATGAAAAACTGTTTTTT.